This T cell receptor beta chain was sequenced in a study of blood T cell repertoires in COVID-19 (dated by TCRdb to between 2020 and 2021). A note on the overall study: Collaborator samples came from the United States, Italy and Spain and covered acute and convalescent phases of COVID-19. The material from the prospective study consisted of cDNA or gDNA derived from T cells, B-cell-depleted T cells, or PBMCs. Subjects who had been exposed to COVID-19, were actively infected with it, or had recovered from it provided the deeply sampled blood TCRbeta repertoires that made up the dataset. The repertoires were released in a freely available public database meant as a resource for research on the immune response to SARS-CoV-2. The samples were drawn from the first 160 participants of the ongoing ImmuneRACE study and from some 1,300 subjects provided by 6 global collaborators. Sample metadata almost always included a de-identified subject ID, COVID-19 status, age in years and sex. HLA class I and class II types, where available, came from metadata supplied by the sample provider rather than from assay-based typing. Results and caveats for the whole study, not just this receptor: Clinical and demographic metadata were provided uncurated, with the amount varying by source and participant.

CDR1 SGDLS and CDR2 YYNGEE were looked up in the germline V gene. CDR3 length: 16 amino acids, cysteine to phenylalanine. The read is trimmed to its CDR3 DNA, 48 bases read in frame from base 1. Deletion took 3 bases off V and 1 base off J, with a span of 15 bases between the germline ends. The immunoSEQ Assay, a bias-controlled multiplex PCR, was used to amplify TCRbeta CDR3 regions from genomic DNA. Per the source publication's procedure: The number of nucleated cells in each sample was estimated by amplification of reference gene primers within the assay. To quantify the absolute abundance of each unique TCRbeta CDR3 rearrangement, sequence reads were collapsed and filtered. For each sample, productive Simpson clonality was calculated by taking the square root of Simpson's diversity index across productive rearrangements. The clones in this table, taken by TCRdb from immuneACCESS, are in-frame only. Not every clone is retained; where verified, under half of the shortfall comes from an unresolved V gene, and the cause of the rest is unknown. The V and J calls and clone size come from that table; D and trimming were worked out from the DNA. The sample table lists fewer than 200,000 clones, approximately 81% of them with a count of one. The top ten clonotypes cover around 18% of the sample.

Worth noting for this clone: This receptor's antigen is unknown. No much larger clone exists at a distance of one base, and base qualities are not known.

Enrolling through a virtual design, the prospective study's participants ranged in age from roughly 18 to 95 years and lived across roughly 24 United States geographic areas. To assign participants to cohorts, the prospective study relied on clinical history that participants themselves reported in a screening survey and a study questionnaire. ImmuneRACE Cohort 3 recovered participants were defined by two consecutive negative NP/OP PCR tests, healthcare professional clearance, or symptom resolution. In the prospective study, mobile phlebotomists collected whole blood, serum and a nasopharyngeal or oropharyngeal swab from each participant. Over a roughly two-month period, participants in the prospective study had the option of providing additional blood draws and questionnaires. Before DNA extraction, blood samples from the prospective study were shipped at room temperature or frozen.

The chain is assembled from TRBV9 and TRBJ2-3; the best D guess is TRBD1, with 6 bases matching. The source of this sequence is a man between 60 and 75 years old who had recovered from COVID-19. The source material was PBMCs or T cells enriched from blood (not recorded which). Here is the DNA: TGTGCCAGCAGCGAAAGGGGGACATCGGGCACAGATACGCAGTATTTT. The resulting protein is CASSERGTSGTDTQYF.